Below, 7 T cell receptor beta chains from the same sample are listed, as sequenced in a study of PD-1 blockade in classical Hodgkin lymphoma. Following autologous stem cell transplantation, relapse occurred in every patient, and exposure to brentuximab vedotin varied. TCRdb keeps only in-frame clones here, not all; method: immunoSEQ multiplex PCR. The table shows tens of thousands of clones, with more than 85% occurring only once. Specimen: peripheral blood mononuclear cells (PBMCs), collected at baseline. The receptors originated from a human donor with classical Hodgkin lymphoma.

This clone was seen more than once but under ten times. The V gene is TRBV6-1, the J gene TRBJ2-7; possible D gene TRBD2, 5 bases. Trimming left V 6 bases short and J 4 bases short, with 16 bases between. Germline V gives CDR1 MNHNS, CDR2 SASEGT. The CDR3 extends over 14 amino acids. The CDR3 DNA reads as TGTGCCAGCAGATACACAGTCGGGGATTACGAGCAGTACTTC. This sequence encodes CASRYTVGDYEQYF.

This clone came up once. This sequence joins TRBV27 and TRBJ1-2, with 9 bases fitting TRBD1. Per germline, CDR1 MNHEY and CDR2 SMNVEV (reference sequence). This CDR3 has 13 residues. J gave up 4 bases and V 6 bases, and 3 bases lay outside the gene matches. The CDR3 sequence: CASRPGQGYGYTF. The CDR3 DNA is TGTGCCAGCAGACCGGGACAGGGCTATGGCTACACCTTC.

This clone came up once. The genes are TRBV7-6 and TRBJ2-1, with TRBD1 matching 7 bases. Germline CDR1 and CDR2: SGHVS and FNYEAQ. The CDR3 is 13 residues long. J was trimmed by 10 bases and V by 5 bases; bases with no gene match: 8. CDR3 residues: CASSPSGQDEQFF. In nucleotides, the CDR3 is TGTGCCAGCAGCCCATCCGGACAGGACGAGCAGTTCTTC.

This clone was recorded once. The chain has TRBV6-5 and TRBJ2-1, with a tentative D call TRBD2 (5 bases). Germline V gene lookup returns CDR1 MNHEY and CDR2 SVGAGI. Trimming pared 5 bases from V and 5 bases from J, leaving 13 bases between. The CDR3 spans 14 residues. The CDR3 DNA follows: TGTGCCAGCAGTCGGGGAGTGCCAAACAATGAGCAGTTCTTC. It encodes CASSRGVPNNEQFF.

The V and J genes are TRBV9 and TRBJ2-1; D ambiguous. The V end was cut by 4 bases, the J end by 6 bases, with 8 bases between. The CDR3 totals 12 residues. The germline gives CDR1 SGDLS, CDR2 YYNGEE. The CDR3: CASSTPPNEQFF. In DNA, the CDR3 is TGTGCCAGCAGCACCCCCCCCAATGAGCAGTTCTTC. Drawing the rest from reference TRBV9 and TRBJ2-1, the complete variable domain is DSGVTQTPKHLITATGQRVTLRCSPRSGDLSVYWYQQSLDQGLQFLIQYYNGEERAKGNILERFSAQQFPDLHSELNLSSLELGDSALYFCASSTPPNEQFFGPGTRLTVL.

This clone was picked up one time. The rearrangement links TRBV11-2 to TRBJ1-1; D unclear. The germline gives CDR1 SGHAT, CDR2 FQNNGV. The CDR3 consists of 14 residues. V was clipped by 4 bases and J by 3 bases, with 12 bases between them. The CDR3 reads CASSYQRLYTEAFF. The CDR3 bases are TGTGCCAGCAGCTACCAACGATTATACACTGAAGCTTTCTTT.

The CDR3 coding sequence is TGTGCCAGCAGCCTCGGGGGAGCAAAAGCTTTCTTT. Translation gives CASSLGGAKAFF. The chain carries TRBV14 and TRBJ1-1; possibly TRBD1 for D (5 bases). Germline V lookup: CDR1 SGHDN, CDR2 FVKESK. This CDR3 region has 12 residues. V was pared by 4 bases and J by 9 bases, with 12 bases between.